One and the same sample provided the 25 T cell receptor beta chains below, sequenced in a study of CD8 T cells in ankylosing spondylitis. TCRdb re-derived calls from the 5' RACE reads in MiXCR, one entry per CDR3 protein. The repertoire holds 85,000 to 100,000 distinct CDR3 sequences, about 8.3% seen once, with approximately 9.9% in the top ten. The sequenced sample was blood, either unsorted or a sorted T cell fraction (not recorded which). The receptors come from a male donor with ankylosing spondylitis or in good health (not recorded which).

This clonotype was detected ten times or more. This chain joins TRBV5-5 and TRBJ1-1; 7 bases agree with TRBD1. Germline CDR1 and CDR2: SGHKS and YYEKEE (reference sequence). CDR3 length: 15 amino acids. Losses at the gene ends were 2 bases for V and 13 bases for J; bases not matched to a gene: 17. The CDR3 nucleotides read TGTGCCAGCAGCTTCAACCTCCGCGACAGGGTATTTGGTTTCTTT. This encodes CASSFNLRDRVFGFF.

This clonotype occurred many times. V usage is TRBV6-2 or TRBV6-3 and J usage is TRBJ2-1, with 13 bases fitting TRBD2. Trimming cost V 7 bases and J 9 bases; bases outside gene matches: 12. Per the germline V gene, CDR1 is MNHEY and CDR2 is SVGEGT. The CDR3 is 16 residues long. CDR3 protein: CASTYRGTSGMAEQFF. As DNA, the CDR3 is TGTGCCAGCACCTACCGGGGGACTAGCGGGATGGCTGAGCAGTTCTTC.

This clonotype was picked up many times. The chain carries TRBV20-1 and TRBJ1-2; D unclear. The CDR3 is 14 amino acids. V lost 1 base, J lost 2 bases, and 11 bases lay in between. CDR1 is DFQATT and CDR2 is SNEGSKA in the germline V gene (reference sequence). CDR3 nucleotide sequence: TGCAGTGCTAGAGGATTGGACTGGAACTATGGCTACACCTTC. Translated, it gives CSARGLDWNYGYTF.

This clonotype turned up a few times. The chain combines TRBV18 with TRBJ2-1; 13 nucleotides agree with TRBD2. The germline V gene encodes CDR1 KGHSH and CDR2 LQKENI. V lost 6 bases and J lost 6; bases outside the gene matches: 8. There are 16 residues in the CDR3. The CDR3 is CASSGTGLAGANEQFF. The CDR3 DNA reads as TGTGCCAGCTCCGGAACAGGACTAGCGGGAGCCAATGAGCAGTTCTTC.

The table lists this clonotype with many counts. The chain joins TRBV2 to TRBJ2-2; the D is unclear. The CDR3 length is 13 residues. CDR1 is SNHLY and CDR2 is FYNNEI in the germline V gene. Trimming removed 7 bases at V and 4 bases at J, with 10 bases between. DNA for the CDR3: TGTGCCAGCATCGAGCTCCCCACCGGGGAGCTGTTTTTT. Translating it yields CASIELPTGELFF.

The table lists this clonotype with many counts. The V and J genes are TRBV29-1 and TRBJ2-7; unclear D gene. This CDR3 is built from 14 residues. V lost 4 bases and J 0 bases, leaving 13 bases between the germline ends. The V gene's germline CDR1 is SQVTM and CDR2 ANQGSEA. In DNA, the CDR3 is TGCAGCGTTGCGAAGATTGCAACCTCCTACGAGCAGTACTTC. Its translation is CSVAKIATSYEQYF.

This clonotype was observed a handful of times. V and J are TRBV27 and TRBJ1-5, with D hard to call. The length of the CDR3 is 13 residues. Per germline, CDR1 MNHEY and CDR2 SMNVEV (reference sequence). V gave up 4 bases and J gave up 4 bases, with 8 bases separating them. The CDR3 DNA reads TGTGCCAGCAGTTGGAGGATGAATCAGCCCCAGCATTTT. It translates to CASSWRMNQPQHF.

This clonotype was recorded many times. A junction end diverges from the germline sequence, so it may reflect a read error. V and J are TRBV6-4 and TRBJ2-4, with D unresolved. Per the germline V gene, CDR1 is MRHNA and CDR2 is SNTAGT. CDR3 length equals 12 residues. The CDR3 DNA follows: TGTGCCAGCGCGTTCCGCCCGGGTCCGAGCAACTTC. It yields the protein CASAFRPGPSNF.

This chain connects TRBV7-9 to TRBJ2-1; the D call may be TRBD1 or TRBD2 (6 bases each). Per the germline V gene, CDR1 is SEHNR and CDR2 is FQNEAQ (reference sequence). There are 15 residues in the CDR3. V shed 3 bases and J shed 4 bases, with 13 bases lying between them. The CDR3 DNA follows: TGTGCCAGCAGCTTTAACGGGGGCCTTTACAATGAGCAGTTCTTC. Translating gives CASSFNGGLYNEQFF.

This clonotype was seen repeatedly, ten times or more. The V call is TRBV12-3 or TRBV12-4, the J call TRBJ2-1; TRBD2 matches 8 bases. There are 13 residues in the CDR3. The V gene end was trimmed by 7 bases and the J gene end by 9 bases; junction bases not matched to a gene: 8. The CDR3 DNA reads TGTGCCAGCACCCCAGGACTAGCTGCTGAGCAGTTCTTC. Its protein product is CASTPGLAAEQFF.

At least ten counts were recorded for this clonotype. The CDR3 DNA reads as TGTGCCAGCAGCCCCCTCCCTTGGGACGATAATCAGCCCCAGCATTTT. Its translation is CASSPLPWDDNQPQHF. The genes are TRBV7-9 and TRBJ1-5; a weak D match, TRBD1 (5 bases). This CDR3 is built from 16 residues. The germline V and J ends were trimmed by 5 bases and 4 bases, with 18 bases remaining between them. Germline V gives CDR1 SEHNR, CDR2 FQNEAQ (reference sequence).

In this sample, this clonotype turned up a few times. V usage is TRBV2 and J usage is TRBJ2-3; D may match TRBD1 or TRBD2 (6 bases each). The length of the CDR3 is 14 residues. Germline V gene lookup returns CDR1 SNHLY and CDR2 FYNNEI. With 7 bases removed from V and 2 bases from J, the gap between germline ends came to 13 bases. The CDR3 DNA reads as TGTGCCAGCAACCAAGGGGGGTACACAGATACGCAGTATTTT. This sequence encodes CASNQGGYTDTQYF.

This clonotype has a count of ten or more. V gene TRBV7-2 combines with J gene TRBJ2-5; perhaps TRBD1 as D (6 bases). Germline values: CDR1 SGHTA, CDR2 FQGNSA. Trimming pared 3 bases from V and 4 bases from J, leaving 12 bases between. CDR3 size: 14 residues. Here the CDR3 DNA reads TGTGCCAGCAGCTTCTCCGGGACACCAGAGACCCAGTACTTC. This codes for CASSFSGTPETQYF.

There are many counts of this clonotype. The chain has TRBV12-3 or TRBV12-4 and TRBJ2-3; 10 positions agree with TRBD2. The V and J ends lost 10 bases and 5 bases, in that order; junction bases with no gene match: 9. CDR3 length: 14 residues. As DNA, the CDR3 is TGTGCCACCAGCGGGGGGGCGCGAGGAGATACGCAGTATTTT. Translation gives CATSGGARGDTQYF.

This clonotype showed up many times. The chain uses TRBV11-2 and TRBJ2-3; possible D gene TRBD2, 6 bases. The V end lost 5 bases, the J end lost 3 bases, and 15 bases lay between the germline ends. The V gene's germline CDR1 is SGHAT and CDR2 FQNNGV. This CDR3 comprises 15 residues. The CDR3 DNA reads TGTGCCAGCAGCCGGGACTTTAGACAGACAGATACGCAGTATTTT. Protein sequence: CASSRDFRQTDTQYF.

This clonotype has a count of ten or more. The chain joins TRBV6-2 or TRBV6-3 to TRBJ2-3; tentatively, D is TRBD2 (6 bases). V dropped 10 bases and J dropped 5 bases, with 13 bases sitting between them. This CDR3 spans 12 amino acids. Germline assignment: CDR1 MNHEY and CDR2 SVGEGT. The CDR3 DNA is TGTGCCACGGGACTTTTTGGAGATACGCAGTATTTT. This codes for CATGLFGDTQYF.

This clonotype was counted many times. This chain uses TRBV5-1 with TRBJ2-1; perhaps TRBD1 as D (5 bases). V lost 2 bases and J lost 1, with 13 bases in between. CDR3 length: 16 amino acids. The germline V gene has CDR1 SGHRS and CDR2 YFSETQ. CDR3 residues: CASSFLQGGSYNEQFF. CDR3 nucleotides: TGCGCCAGCAGCTTCTTGCAGGGCGGATCCTACAATGAGCAGTTCTTC.

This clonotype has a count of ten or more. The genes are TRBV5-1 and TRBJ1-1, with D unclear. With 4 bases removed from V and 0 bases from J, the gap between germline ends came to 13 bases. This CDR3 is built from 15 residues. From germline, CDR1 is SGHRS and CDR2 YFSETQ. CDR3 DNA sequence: TGCGCCAGCAGCCCCGACATACTCATGAACACTGAAGCTTTCTTT. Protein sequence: CASSPDILMNTEAFF.

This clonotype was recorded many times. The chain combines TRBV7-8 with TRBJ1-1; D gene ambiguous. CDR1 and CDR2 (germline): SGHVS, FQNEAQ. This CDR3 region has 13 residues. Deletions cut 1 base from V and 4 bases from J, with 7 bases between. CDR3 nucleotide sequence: TGTGCCAGCAGCTTAGAAAGGAGCACTGAAGCTTTCTTT. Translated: CASSLERSTEAFF.

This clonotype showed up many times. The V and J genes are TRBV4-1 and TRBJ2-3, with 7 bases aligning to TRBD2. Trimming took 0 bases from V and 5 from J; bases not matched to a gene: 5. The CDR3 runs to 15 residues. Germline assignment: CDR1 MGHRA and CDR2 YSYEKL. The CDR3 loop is CASSQDGGSLDTQYF. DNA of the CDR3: TGCGCCAGCAGCCAAGATGGCGGGAGTTTAGATACGCAGTATTTT.

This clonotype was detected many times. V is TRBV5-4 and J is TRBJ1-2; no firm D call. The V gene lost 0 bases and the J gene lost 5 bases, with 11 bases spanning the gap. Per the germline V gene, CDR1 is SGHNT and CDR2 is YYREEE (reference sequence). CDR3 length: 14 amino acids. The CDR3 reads CASSLEALYYGYTF. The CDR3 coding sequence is TGTGCCAGCAGCTTGGAGGCACTCTATTATGGCTACACCTTC.

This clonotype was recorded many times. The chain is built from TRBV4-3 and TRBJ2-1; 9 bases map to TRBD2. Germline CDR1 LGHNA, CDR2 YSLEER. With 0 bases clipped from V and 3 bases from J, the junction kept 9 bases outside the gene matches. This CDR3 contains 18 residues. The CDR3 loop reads CASSQDQSGGFGYNEQFF. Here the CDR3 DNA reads TGCGCCAGCAGCCAAGATCAGAGCGGGGGGTTCGGCTACAATGAGCAGTTCTTC.

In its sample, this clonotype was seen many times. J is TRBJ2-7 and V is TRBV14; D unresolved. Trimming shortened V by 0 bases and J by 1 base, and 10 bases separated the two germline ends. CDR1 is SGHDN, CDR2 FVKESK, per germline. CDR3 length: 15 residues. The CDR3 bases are TGTGCCAGCAGCCAAGAACGGAGCAGTTCCTACGAGCAGTACTTC. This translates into CASSQERSSSYEQYF.

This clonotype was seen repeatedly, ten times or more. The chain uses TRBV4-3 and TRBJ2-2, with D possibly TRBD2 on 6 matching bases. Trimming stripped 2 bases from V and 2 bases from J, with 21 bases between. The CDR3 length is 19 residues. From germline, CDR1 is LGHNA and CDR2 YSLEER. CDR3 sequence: CASSQRIRRGAGNTGELFF. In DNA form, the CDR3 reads TGCGCCAGCAGCCAAAGAATCCGGAGGGGCGCCGGTAACACCGGGGAGCTGTTTTTT.

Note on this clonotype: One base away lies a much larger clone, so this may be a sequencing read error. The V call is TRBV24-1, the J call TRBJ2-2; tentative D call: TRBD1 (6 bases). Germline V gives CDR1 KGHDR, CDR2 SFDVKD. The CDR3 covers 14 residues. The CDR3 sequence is CATSPTGYTAELFF. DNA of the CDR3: TGTGCCACCAGTCCCACAGGGTACACCGCGGAGCTGTTTTTT.